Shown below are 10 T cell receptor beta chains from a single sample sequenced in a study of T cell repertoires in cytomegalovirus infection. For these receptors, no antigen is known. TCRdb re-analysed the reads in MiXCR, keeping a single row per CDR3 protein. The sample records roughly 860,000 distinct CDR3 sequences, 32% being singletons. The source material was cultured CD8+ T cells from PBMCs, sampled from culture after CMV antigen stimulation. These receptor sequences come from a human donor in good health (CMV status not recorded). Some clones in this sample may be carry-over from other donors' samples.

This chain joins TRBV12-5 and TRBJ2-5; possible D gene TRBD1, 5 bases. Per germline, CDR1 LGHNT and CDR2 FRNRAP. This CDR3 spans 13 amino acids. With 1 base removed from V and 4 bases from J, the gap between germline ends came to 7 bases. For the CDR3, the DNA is TGTGCTAGTGGTTTGGACAGGTTAGAGACCCAGTACTTC. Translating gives CASGLDRLETQYF. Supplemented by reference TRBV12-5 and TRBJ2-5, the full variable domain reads DARVTQTPRHKVTEMGQEVTMRCQPILGHNTVFWYRQTMMQGLELLAYFRNRAPLDDSGMPKDRFSAEMPDATLATLKIQPSEPRDSAVYFCASGLDRLETQYFGPGTRLLVL.

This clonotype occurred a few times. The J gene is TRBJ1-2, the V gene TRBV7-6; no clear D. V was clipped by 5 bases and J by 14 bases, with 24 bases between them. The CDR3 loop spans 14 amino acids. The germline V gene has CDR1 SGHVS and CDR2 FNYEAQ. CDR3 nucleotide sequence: TGTGCCAGCAGCCCCTCCCCAGGAGACCCCTTAGATACCTTC. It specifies CASSPSPGDPLDTF.

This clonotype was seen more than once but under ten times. The CDR3 reads CASSVVGLSTDTQYF. The DNA of the CDR3 is TGTGCCAGCAGCGTAGTCGGGCTGAGCACAGATACGCAGTATTTT. The V gene is TRBV9, the J gene TRBJ2-3; D is unresolved. Germline CDR1 and CDR2: SGDLS and YYNGEE. Trimming cost V 0 bases and J 0 bases, with 8 bases left between them. The CDR3 is 15 amino acids.

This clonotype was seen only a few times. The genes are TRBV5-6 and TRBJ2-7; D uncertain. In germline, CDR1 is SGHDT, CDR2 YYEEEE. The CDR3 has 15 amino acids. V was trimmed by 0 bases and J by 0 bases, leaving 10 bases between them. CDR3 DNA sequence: TGTGCCAGCAGCTTGGTAGATTACCCCTCCTACGAGCAGTACTTC. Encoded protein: CASSLVDYPSYEQYF.

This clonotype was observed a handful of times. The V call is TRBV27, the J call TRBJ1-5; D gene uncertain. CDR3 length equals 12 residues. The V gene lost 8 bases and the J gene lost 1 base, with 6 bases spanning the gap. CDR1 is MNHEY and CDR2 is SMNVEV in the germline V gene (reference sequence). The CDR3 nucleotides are TGTGCCAGCGGACGGAGCAATCAGCCCCAGCATTTT. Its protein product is CASGRSNQPQHF.

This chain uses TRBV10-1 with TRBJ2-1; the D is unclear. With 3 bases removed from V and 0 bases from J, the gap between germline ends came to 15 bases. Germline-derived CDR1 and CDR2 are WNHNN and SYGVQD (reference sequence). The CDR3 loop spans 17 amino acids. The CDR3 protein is CASSDHRQGPSYNEQFF. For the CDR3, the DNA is TGCGCCAGCAGTGACCACAGACAAGGTCCCTCCTACAATGAGCAGTTCTTC.

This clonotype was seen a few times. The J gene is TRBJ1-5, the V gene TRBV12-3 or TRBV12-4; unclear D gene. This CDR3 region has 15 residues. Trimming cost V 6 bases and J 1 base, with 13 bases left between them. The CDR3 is CASSPEGDSNQPQHF. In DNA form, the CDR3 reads TGTGCCAGCAGCCCGGAGGGTGACAGCAATCAGCCCCAGCATTTT.

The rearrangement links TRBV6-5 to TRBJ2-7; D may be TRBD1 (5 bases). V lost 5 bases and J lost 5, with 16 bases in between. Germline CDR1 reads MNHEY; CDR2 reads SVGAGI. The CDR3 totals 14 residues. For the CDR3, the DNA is TGTGCCAGCAGTCTGGTGGGGCGGCCGCACGAGCAGTACTTC. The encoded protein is CASSLVGRPHEQYF.

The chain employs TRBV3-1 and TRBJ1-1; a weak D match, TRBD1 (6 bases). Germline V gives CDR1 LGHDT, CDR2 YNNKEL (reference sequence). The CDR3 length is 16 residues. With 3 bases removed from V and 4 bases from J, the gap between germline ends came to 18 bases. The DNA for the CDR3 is TGTGCCAGCAGCCAGGCGCCCACAGGGACGTCCACTGAAGCTTTCTTT. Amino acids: CASSQAPTGTSTEAFF. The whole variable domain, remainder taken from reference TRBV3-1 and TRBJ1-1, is DTAVSQTPKYLVTQMGNDKSIKCEQNLGHDTMYWYKQDSKKFLKIMFSYNNKELIINETVPNRFSPKSPDKAHLNLHINSLELGDSAVYFCASSQAPTGTSTEAFFGQGTRLTVV.

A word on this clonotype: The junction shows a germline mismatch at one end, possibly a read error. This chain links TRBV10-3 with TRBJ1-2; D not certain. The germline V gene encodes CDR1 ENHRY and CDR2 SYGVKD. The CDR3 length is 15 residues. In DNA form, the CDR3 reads TGTGCCATCAGTGAAGAGGTCAATCCGAAGTATGACTACACCTTC. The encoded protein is CAISEEVNPKYDYTF.